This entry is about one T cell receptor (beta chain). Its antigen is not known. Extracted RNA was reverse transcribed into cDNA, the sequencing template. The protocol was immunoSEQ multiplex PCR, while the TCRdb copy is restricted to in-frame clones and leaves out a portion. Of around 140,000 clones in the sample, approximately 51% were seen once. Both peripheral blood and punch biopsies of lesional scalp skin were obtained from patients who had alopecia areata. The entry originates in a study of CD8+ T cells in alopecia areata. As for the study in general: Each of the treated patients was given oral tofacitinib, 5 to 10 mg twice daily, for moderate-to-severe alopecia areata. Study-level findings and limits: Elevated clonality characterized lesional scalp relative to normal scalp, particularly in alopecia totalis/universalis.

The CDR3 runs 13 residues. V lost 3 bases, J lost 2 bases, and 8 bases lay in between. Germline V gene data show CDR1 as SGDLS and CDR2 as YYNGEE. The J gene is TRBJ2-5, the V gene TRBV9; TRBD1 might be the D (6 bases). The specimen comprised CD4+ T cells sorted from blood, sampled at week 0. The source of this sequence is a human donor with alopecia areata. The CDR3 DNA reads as TGTGCCAGCAGCGAGGGGGTACAAGAGACCCAGTACTTC. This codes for CASSEGVQETQYF.